The 10 T cell receptor beta chains below all came from one sample that was sequenced in a study of response to subunit inactivated influenza vaccine. Using its own MiXCR run on the RT-PCR reads, TCRdb lists one record per CDR3 protein. The table shows approximately 500,000 distinct CDR3 sequences, with 13% occurring only once. The material sequenced was PBMCs from blood, taken about 40 days after vaccination. The receptors come from a man aged 50 to 59 who received an inactivated influenza vaccine.

The rearrangement links TRBV4-1 to TRBJ2-1, with 9 positions matching TRBD2. This CDR3 is 16 amino acids long. The germline V gene has CDR1 MGHRA and CDR2 YSYEKL. Trimming took 1 base from V and 6 from J; bases not matched to a gene: 7. The DNA for the CDR3 is TGCGCCAGCAGCCAAGGAGGGGCTAGCGGGGTCAATGAGCAGTTCTTC. Residues: CASSQGGASGVNEQFF.

The V gene is TRBV20-1, the J gene TRBJ2-7; tentatively, D is TRBD2 (6 bases). Germline V lookup: CDR1 DFQATT, CDR2 SNEGSKA (reference sequence). The CDR3 totals 14 residues. V lost 4 bases and J 0 bases, leaving 13 bases between the germline ends. CDR3 loop: CSATLWEDSYEQYF. The CDR3 coding sequence is TGCAGTGCTACCCTTTGGGAGGACTCCTACGAGCAGTACTTC.

V gene TRBV4-1 combines with J gene TRBJ1-1; D is unclear. There are 14 residues in the CDR3. The V end lost 1 base, the J end lost 4 bases, and 10 bases lay between the germline ends. Per germline, CDR1 MGHRA and CDR2 YSYEKL. CDR3 amino acids: CASSQGERGTEAFF. Here the CDR3 DNA reads TGCGCCAGCAGCCAAGGGGAGCGGGGCACTGAAGCTTTCTTT.

The gene calls are TRBV10-1 and TRBJ2-7; 7 bases align to TRBD1. Germline V CDR1 and CDR2: WNHNN, SYGVQD (reference sequence). Trimming removed 5 bases from V and 7 bases from J; junction bases left unmatched: 11. This CDR3 spans 14 amino acids. In nucleotides, the CDR3 is TGCGCCAGCAGTCGGTCCCGAAACAGGGGTGAGCAGTACTTC. Amino acid sequence: CASSRSRNRGEQYF.

The chain combines TRBV9 with TRBJ2-3; 8 bases agree with TRBD1. Per the germline V gene, CDR1 is SGDLS and CDR2 is YYNGEE. The CDR3 has 17 amino acids. J was trimmed by 3 bases and V by 3 bases; bases with no gene match: 12. The CDR3 DNA reads TGTGCCAGCAGCGCTTTCCACGGACAGGGACGAACAGATACGCAGTATTTT. The encoded protein is CASSAFHGQGRTDTQYF.

This clonotype was seen only a few times. V usage is TRBV6-1 and J usage is TRBJ1-1, with TRBD1 identical over 10 bases. The V segment lost 10 bases and the J segment 1 base; nucleotides outside the gene matches: 9. CDR1 is MNHNS, CDR2 SASEGT, per germline. The CDR3 covers 15 residues. Here the CDR3 DNA reads TGTGCCACCGGGACAGGGGTAATTCGGAACACTGAAGCTTTCTTT. It encodes CATGTGVIRNTEAFF.

This clonotype has more than one count but fewer than ten. V and J are TRBV3-1 and TRBJ1-2; D may be TRBD1 (6 bases). Trimming pared 2 bases from V and 0 bases from J, leaving 13 bases between. This CDR3 region has 16 residues. Germline V gene data show CDR1 as LGHDT and CDR2 as YNNKEL (reference sequence). In DNA, the CDR3 is TGTGCCAGCAGCCAAATTCAGGGGAAGTCTAACTATGGCTACACCTTC. As protein: CASSQIQGKSNYGYTF.

This clonotype was found a few times. The chain is built from TRBV5-1 and TRBJ1-1; no clear D gene. Trimming pared 1 base from V and 1 base from J, leaving 11 bases between. CDR3 length equals 15 residues. The V gene's germline CDR1 is SGHRS and CDR2 YFSETQ. CDR3 bases: TGCGCCAGCAGCTTGTTCGCGGGAAGGAACACTGAAGCTTTCTTT. Protein sequence: CASSLFAGRNTEAFF.

The chain combines TRBV6-5 with TRBJ2-3; a weak D match, TRBD2 (6 bases). Trimming stripped 2 bases from V and 3 bases from J, with 15 bases between. The CDR3 covers 16 residues. Looked up from germline, CDR1 is MNHEY and CDR2 is SVGAGI. CDR3 protein: CASSYAVGRRTDTQYF. The CDR3 DNA follows: TGTGCCAGCAGTTACGCTGTCGGGAGAAGAACAGATACGCAGTATTTT.

The chain is built from TRBV7-2 and TRBJ2-7; 7 bases map to TRBD1. Germline V gene sequence: CDR1 SGHTA, CDR2 FQGNSA. The CDR3 spans 14 residues. The DNA for the CDR3 is TGTACAAGGTCACAGACAGGGAACTCCTACGAGCAGTACTTC. Translating gives CTRSQTGNSYEQYF.